These 6 T cell receptor beta chains were all obtained from the same sample, sequenced in a study of cytomegalovirus exposure and HLA in healthy donors. Vbeta (60) and Jbeta (13) primers were used in the PCR. Measured with immunoSEQ multiplex PCR; TCRdb has only the in-frame clones, and not every one. In total, the table holds some 47,000 clones. The material sequenced was PBMCs. All receptors come from a woman between 35 and 50 years old in good health and CMV-seronegative.

The rearrangement joins TRBV6-6 to TRBJ1-2; possible D gene TRBD1, 6 bases. The CDR3 runs 12 residues. The germline V gene encodes CDR1 MNHNY and CDR2 SVGAGI (reference sequence). V gave up 6 bases and J gave up 6 bases, with 11 bases separating them. This chain's CDR3 is CASRDSKHGYTF. The CDR3 DNA sequence: TGTGCCAGCAGGGACAGTAAACATGGCTACACCTTC.

This rearrangement joins TRBV6-1 to TRBJ2-7; D perhaps matches TRBD2 (7 bases). In germline, CDR1 is MNHNS, CDR2 SASEGT. Trimming stripped 2 bases from V and 2 bases from J, with 16 bases between. CDR3 size: 16 residues. CDR3 nucleotides: TGTGCCAGCAGTGAAAGGGGGGGGGCTAACCCCTACGAGCAGTACTTC. Translated: CASSERGGANPYEQYF.

The CDR3 spells CASSRDRGEAFF. The DNA of the CDR3 is TGTGCCAGCTCACGGGACAGGGGTGAAGCTTTCTTT. The V call is TRBV18, the J call TRBJ1-1, with 10 positions matching TRBD1. There are 12 residues in the CDR3. The ends lost 4 bases at V and 7 bases at J; junction bases unmatched: 0. The germline CDR1 and CDR2 sequences are KGHSH and LQKENI.

The chain uses TRBV30 and TRBJ2-2; D may be TRBD1 (5 bases). This CDR3 spans 13 amino acids. Germline V lookup: CDR1 GTSNPN, CDR2 SVGIG (reference sequence). The germline V and J ends were trimmed by 5 bases and 3 bases, with 10 bases remaining between them. CDR3 coding DNA: TGTGCCTGGGTTCAGGGTTACACCGGGGAGCTGTTTTTT. As protein: CAWVQGYTGELFF.

V usage is TRBV7-3 and J usage is TRBJ2-7; no firm D call. CDR3 size: 12 residues. Germline loops: CDR1 SGHTA, CDR2 FQGTGA. Between the trimmed V and J ends, which lost 2 bases and 0 bases, there was a span of 2 bases. CDR3 sequence reads: CASSLHSYEQYF. Here the CDR3 DNA reads TGTGCCAGCAGCTTACACTCCTACGAGCAGTACTTC.

This chain links TRBV27 with TRBJ2-2, with a possible D match to TRBD2 (6 bases). Between the trimmed V and J ends, which lost 4 bases and 3 bases, there was a span of 15 bases. The CDR3 is made up of 16 amino acids. Germline V gene data show CDR1 as MNHEY and CDR2 as SMNVEV (reference sequence). CDR3 in amino acids: CASSSTGLVHTGELFF. CDR3 nucleotide sequence: TGTGCCAGCAGTTCAACGGGACTCGTACACACCGGGGAGCTGTTTTTT.